Given below is one T cell receptor beta chain in context. The antigen remains unidentified. The data belong to a study of cytomegalovirus exposure and HLA in healthy donors. Whole-study findings and limits: Sequencing likely caused a cluster of highly shared sequence variants. The study flagged 150 to 200 TCR beta chains as cytomegalovirus-associated. There were reportedly fewer N-insertions in an Asian-associated ancestry cluster than the approximately 670-donor mean, in a later analysis.

Each donor was nominally healthy when sampled (though unrecorded immune exposures were likely). The CDR3 runs to 13 residues. Trimming shortened V by 0 bases and J by 4 bases, and 6 bases separated the two germline ends. Germline values: CDR1 LGHNA, CDR2 YSLEER. PCR primers comprised 60 Vbeta and 13 Jbeta primers. Libraries were prepared by immunoSEQ multiplex PCR; TCRdb keeps only in-frame clonotypes and omits some of them. This sample yields 150,000 or so clones, of which 77% are seen a single time; 3.9% belongs to the top ten. V and J are TRBV4-3 and TRBJ1-2; D is perhaps TRBD1 (5 bases). The receptor was isolated from a male donor in good health and CMV-seronegative. The sequenced sample was PBMCs. The CDR3 spells CASSQEQGYGYTF. CDR3 nucleotide sequence: TGCGCCAGCAGCCAAGAGCAGGGCTATGGCTACACCTTC.